These T cell receptor beta chains were read from a single sample in a study of blood T cell repertoires in COVID-19. The protocol was immunoSEQ multiplex PCR, while the TCRdb copy is restricted to in-frame clones and leaves out a portion. There are 60,000 or so clones in the sample; around 81% occur only once, and 4% to 6% lies in the top ten. Input material: peripheral blood. These receptors were obtained from a human donor in a cohort sampled during active COVID-19. The CDR3 runs from the conserved cysteine through the conserved F or W. The D gene is left open where the match is weak. The size of a clone is reported for some rows only, either as once, few or many, or as a class for expanded clones.

clone size,V gene,J gene,D gene,CDR3 DNA,CDR3 protein
-,TRBV7-9,TRBJ1-2,-,TGTGCCAGCAGCTTAGTGTCAGGACACTTAAACTATGGCTACACCTTC,CASSLVSGHLNYGYTF
-,TRBV2,TRBJ1-2,TRBD1,TGTGCCAGCAGTGACACCAGGGGGAACTATGGCTACACCTTC,CASSDTRGNYGYTF
once,TRBV19,TRBJ1-5,-,TGTGCCAGTAGTACAACAGGTTATAGCAATCAGCCCCAGCATTTT,CASSTTGYSNQPQHF
-,TRBV2,TRBJ1-5,-,TGTGCCAGCAGTGTCCCGGAGAATCAGCCCCAGCATTTT,CASSVPENQPQHF
-,TRBV2,TRBJ1-1,-,TGTGCCAGCAGTGACAAACAGGGTCTTGGCACTGAAGCTTTCTTT,CASSDKQGLGTEAFF
once,TRBV30,TRBJ1-1,-,TGTGCCTGGGCCCCGGGGGGAAGCGAGGCGAACACTGAAGCTTTCTTT,CAWAPGGSEANTEAFF
-,TRBV19,TRBJ2-7,-,TGTGCCAGTAGTATAAATATGCAGTACGAGCAGTACTTC,CASSINMQYEQYF
few,TRBV7-2,TRBJ2-7,-,TGTGCCAGCAGCGCCGTACGGGGCTACGAGCAGTACTTC,CASSAVRGYEQYF
-,TRBV6-5,TRBJ1-1,-,TGTGCCAGCACTCCGCCCGGGGGGAACACTGAAGCTTTCTTT,CASTPPGGNTEAFF
-,TRBV28,TRBJ2-5,TRBD1,TGTGCCAGCAGTTCACCGGGACAGGGGGCCAAAGAGACCCAGTACTTC,CASSSPGQGAKETQYF
-,TRBV7-8,TRBJ1-5,TRBD1,TGTGCCAGCAGCCCACCCCACAGACAGGGCCTCAATCAGCCCCAGCATTTT,CASSPPHRQGLNQPQHF
-,TRBV4-3,TRBJ2-7,TRBD2,TGCGCCAGCAGCCAAGGACTAGCGGTAGACTACGAGCAGTACTTC,CASSQGLAVDYEQYF
-,TRBV3-1/TRBV3-2,TRBJ1-2,TRBD1,TGTGCCAGCAGCCAGGCGGGACAGGACTATGGCTACACCTTC,CASSQAGQDYGYTF
few,TRBV5-1,TRBJ2-7,TRBD2,TGCGCCAGCAGCTTCCTAGCGGGGGGGCCCTCCTACGAGCAGTACTTC,CASSFLAGGPSYEQYF
-,TRBV7-3,TRBJ1-1,-,TGTGCCAGCAGCACCAAACAGGGTAAATCCACTGAAGCTTTCTTT,CASSTKQGKSTEAFF
once,TRBV9,TRBJ1-5,TRBD1,TGTGCCAGCAGCCAAGGGACAGGGGGGAGCGGCCAGCCCCAGCATTTT,CASSQGTGGSGQPQHF
-,TRBV7-3,TRBJ2-5,-,TGTGCCAGCAGCCGTAGCGGAGAGACCCAGTACTTC,CASSRSGETQYF
-,TRBV20-1,TRBJ2-6,-,TGCAGTGCTAGTTCAAGCAGCGTCTCTGGGGCCAACGTCCTGACTTTC,CSASSSSVSGANVLTF
-,TRBV9,TRBJ2-3,TRBD2,TGTGCCAGCAGCGTAAGTAGCGGGAGGACAGATACGCAGTATTTT,CASSVSSGRTDTQYF
-,TRBV30,TRBJ2-7,-,TGTGCCTGGAGTGTACTCGAGGCTGAGGGAGACGAGCAGTACTTC,CAWSVLEAEGDEQYF
-,TRBV18,TRBJ2-7,TRBD1,TGTGCCAGCTCACAAACAGGGGACGCCTACGAGCAGTACTTC,CASSQTGDAYEQYF
-,TRBV4-2,TRBJ2-3,TRBD2,TGTGCCAGCAGCCAAGAAAGCGGGGGCCCAGATACGCAGTATTTT,CASSQESGGPDTQYF
-,TRBV12-3/TRBV12-4,TRBJ1-1,-,TGTGCCAGCGGCCGGAAGGGGACTGAAGCTTTCTTT,CASGRKGTEAFF
-,TRBV7-7,TRBJ1-1,-,TGTGCTAGCAGCCTAACAGAGAACACTGAAGCTTTCTTT,CASSLTENTEAFF
-,TRBV9,TRBJ2-7,TRBD2,TGTGCCAGCAGCGTAGATGACGGACTAGCGGGTGAGCAGTACTTC,CASSVDDGLAGEQYF
-,TRBV10-3,TRBJ2-7,-,TGTGCCATCAGTGAGTCGTGGACTCACGAGCAGTACTTC,CAISESWTHEQYF
-,TRBV28,TRBJ1-5,TRBD1,TGTGCCAGCCATAAAGGGACAGTTTATAGCAATCAGCCCCAGCATTTT,CASHKGTVYSNQPQHF
once,TRBV6-2/TRBV6-3,TRBJ1-1,-,TGTGCCAGCAGTCTTTTGCGGAGGGAGGGCTCTGAAGCTTTCTTT,CASSLLRREGSEAFF
few,TRBV30,TRBJ1-2,-,TGTGCCTGGAGTGCGGGGGGGCAGGGGCATTCTTACACCTTC,CAWSAGGQGHSYTF
few,TRBV4-1,TRBJ1-1,-,TGCGCCAGCAGCTCTACCCGGCGGGCAGGGGACACTGAAGCTTTCTTT,CASSSTRRAGDTEAFF
-,TRBV19,TRBJ2-7,-,TGTGCCAGTATTCTCCGAGACAGAGCCTACGAGCAGTACTTC,CASILRDRAYEQYF
-,TRBV6-2/TRBV6-3,TRBJ2-7,-,TGTGCCAGCAGTCCGGACAATACCCCCTACGAGCAGTGCTTC,CASSPDNTPYEQCF
-,TRBV18,TRBJ2-7,TRBD1,TGTGCCAGCTCACCTAATCCTTTCGACAGGGTGGGCGAGCAGTACTTC,CASSPNPFDRVGEQYF
-,TRBV7-2,TRBJ2-7,TRBD2,TGTGCCAGCAGCTCGTATAGCGGGACTACCTACGAGCAGTACTTC,CASSSYSGTTYEQYF
-,TRBV4-1,TRBJ2-7,TRBD1,TGCGCCAGCAGCCACTCAGGGGGACAGGGCTACGAGCAGTACTTC,CASSHSGGQGYEQYF
-,TRBV18,TRBJ1-5,TRBD1,TGTGCCAGCTCACGTACTGGGACAGGGCTCAATCAGCCCCAGCATTTT,CASSRTGTGLNQPQHF
-,TRBV4-3,TRBJ2-1,TRBD2,TGCGCCAGCAGCCAAGCGGGACTATCATTCGATGAGCAGTTCTTC,CASSQAGLSFDEQFF
-,TRBV7-3,TRBJ1-1,-,TGTGCCAGCAGCTTGCAGTTGAACACTGAAGCTTTCTTT,CASSLQLNTEAFF
-,TRBV12-3/TRBV12-4,TRBJ1-1,-,TGTGCCAGCAGCGGGGAGGGCACTGAAGCTTTCTTT,CASSGEGTEAFF
few,TRBV5-1,TRBJ1-1,TRBD1,TGCGCCAGCAGCTCGGGACAGGAAGCTTTCTTT,CASSSGQEAFF
-,TRBV9,TRBJ1-2,-,TGTGCCAGCGCTGCAGGATTCAAGTATGGCTACACCTTC,CASAAGFKYGYTF
-,TRBV4-1,TRBJ1-1,TRBD1,TGCGCCAGCAGCCAAGTGGGTTTGCAGACAGGGCAAATGAACACTGAAGCTTTCTTT,CASSQVGLQTGQMNTEAFF